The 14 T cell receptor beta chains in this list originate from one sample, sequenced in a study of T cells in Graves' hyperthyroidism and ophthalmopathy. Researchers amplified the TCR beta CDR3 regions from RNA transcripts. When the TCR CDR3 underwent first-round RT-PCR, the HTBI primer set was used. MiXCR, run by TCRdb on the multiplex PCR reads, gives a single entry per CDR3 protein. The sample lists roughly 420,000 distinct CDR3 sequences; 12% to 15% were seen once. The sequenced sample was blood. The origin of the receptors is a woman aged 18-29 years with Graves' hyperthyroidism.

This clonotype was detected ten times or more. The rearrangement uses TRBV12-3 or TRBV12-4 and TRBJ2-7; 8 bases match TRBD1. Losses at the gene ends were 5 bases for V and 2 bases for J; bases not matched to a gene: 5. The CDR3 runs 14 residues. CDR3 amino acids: CASSDRGAAYEQYF. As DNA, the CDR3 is TGTGCCAGCAGTGACAGGGGCGCCGCCTACGAGCAGTACTTC.

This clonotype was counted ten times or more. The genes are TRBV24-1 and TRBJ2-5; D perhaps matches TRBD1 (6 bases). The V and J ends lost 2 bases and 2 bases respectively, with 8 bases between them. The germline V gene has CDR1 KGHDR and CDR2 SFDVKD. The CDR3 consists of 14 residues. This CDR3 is CATSDSGVQETQYF. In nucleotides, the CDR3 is TGTGCCACCAGTGATTCAGGGGTACAAGAGACCCAGTACTTC.

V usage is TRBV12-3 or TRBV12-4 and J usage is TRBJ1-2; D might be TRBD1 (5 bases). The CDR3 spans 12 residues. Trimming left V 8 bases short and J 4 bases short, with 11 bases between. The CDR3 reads CASSRGAYGYTF. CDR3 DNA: TGTGCCAGCTCGAGGGGCGCCTATGGCTACACCTTC.

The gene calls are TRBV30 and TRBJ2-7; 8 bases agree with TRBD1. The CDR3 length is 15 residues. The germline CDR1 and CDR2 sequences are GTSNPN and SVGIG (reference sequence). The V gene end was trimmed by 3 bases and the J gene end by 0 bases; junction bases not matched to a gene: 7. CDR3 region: CAWSLGTGPSYEQYF. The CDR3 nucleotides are TGTGCCTGGAGCCTAGGGACAGGTCCCTCCTACGAGCAGTACTTC. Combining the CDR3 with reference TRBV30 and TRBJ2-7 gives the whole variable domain SQTIHQWPATLVQPVGSPLSLECTVEGTSNPNLYWYRQAAGRGLQLLFYSVGIGQISSEVPQNLSASRPQDRQFILSSKKLLLSDSGFYLCAWSLGTGPSYEQYFGPGTRLTVT.

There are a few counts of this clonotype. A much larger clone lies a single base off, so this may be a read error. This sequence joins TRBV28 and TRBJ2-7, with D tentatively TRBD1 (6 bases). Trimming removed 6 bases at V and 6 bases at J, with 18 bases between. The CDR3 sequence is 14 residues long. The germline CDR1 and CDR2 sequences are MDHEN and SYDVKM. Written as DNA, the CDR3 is TGTGCCAGCAGCTCAGGGGACCTTAGCCCCGAGCAGTACTTC. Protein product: CASSSGDLSPEQYF.

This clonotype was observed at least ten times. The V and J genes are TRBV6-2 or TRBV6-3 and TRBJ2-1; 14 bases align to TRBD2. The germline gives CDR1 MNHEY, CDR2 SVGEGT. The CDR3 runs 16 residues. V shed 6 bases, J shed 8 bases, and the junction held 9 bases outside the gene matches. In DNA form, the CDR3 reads TGTGCCAGCAGAGGACTAGCGGGAGGAATGAGGGATGAGCAGTTCTTC. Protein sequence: CASRGLAGGMRDEQFF.

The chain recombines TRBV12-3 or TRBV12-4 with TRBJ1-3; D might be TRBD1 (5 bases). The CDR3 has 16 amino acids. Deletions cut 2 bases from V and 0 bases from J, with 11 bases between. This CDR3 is CASSLLIQVSGNTIYF. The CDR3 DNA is TGTGCCAGCAGTTTACTTATACAGGTCTCTGGAAACACCATATATTTT.

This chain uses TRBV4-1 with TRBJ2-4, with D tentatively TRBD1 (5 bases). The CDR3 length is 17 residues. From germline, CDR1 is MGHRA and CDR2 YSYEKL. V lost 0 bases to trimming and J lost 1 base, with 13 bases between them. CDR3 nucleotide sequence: TGCGCCAGCAGCCAAGAACGGACATCCCCCGCCAAAAACATTCAGTACTTC. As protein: CASSQERTSPAKNIQYF.

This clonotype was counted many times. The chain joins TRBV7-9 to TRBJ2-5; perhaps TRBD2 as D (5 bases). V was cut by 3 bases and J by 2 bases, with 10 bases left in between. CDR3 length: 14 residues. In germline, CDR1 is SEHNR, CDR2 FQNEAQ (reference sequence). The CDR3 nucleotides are TGTGCCAGCAGCTTCTACCGGACTCAAGAGACCCAGTACTTC. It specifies CASSFYRTQETQYF.

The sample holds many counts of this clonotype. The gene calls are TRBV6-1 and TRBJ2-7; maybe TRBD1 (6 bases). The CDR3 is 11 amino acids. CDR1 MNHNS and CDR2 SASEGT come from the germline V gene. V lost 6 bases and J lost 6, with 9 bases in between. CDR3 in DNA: TGTGCCAGCAGACAGGGAAGCGAGCAGTACTTC. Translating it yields CASRQGSEQYF.

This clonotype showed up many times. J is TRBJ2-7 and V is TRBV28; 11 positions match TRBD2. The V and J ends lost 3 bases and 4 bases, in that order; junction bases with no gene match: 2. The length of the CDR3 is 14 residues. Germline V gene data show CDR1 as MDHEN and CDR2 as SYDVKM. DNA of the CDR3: TGTGCCAGCAGTTTGGTAGCGGGAGGGTACGAGCAGTACTTC. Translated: CASSLVAGGYEQYF.

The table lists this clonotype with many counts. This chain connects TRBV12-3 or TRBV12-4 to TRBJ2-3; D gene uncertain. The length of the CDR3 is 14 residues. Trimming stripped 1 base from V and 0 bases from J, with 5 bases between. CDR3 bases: TGTGCCAGCAGTTTAGAATGGAGCACAGATACGCAGTATTTT. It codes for CASSLEWSTDTQYF.

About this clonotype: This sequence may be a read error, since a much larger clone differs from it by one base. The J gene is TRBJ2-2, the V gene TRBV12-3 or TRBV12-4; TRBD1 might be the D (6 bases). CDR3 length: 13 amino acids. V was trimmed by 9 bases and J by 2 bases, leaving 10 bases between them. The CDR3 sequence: CARWDINTGELFF. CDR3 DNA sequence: TGTGCCAGATGGGACATCAACACCGGGGAGCTGTTTTTT.

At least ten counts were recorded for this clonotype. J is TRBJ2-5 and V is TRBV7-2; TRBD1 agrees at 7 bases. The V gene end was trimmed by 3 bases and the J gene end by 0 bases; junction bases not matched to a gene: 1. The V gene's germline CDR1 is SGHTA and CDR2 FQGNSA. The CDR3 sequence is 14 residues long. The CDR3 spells CASSLTGHQETQYF. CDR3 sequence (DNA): TGTGCCAGCAGCTTGACAGGGCACCAAGAGACCCAGTACTTC.